This T cell receptor (beta chain) was obtained from a study of shared clonotypes between healthy human individuals. From germline, CDR1 is MRHNA and CDR2 SNTAGT. This CDR3 contains 12 residues. Trimming left V 4 bases short and J 4 bases short, with 7 bases between. This clone has only one observation. Replicate PCRs from sorted subsets contained roughly 200 ng DNA, which is around 30,000 T cell genomes. The repertoire was sequenced with immunoSEQ multiplex PCR; TCRdb's copy has only in-frame clones and lacks some. The table records 780,000 or so clones, over 60% of them present only once. V is TRBV6-4 and J is TRBJ1-1; D unclear. The sample comprised memory CD4+ T cells sorted from blood. Subset reported: CD45RA-negative fraction. The receptor's source is a woman aged 25 to 39 in good health. The CDR3 protein is CASSGSSTEAFF. In nucleotides, the CDR3 is TGTGCCAGCAGTGGTTCTAGCACTGAAGCTTTCTTT.